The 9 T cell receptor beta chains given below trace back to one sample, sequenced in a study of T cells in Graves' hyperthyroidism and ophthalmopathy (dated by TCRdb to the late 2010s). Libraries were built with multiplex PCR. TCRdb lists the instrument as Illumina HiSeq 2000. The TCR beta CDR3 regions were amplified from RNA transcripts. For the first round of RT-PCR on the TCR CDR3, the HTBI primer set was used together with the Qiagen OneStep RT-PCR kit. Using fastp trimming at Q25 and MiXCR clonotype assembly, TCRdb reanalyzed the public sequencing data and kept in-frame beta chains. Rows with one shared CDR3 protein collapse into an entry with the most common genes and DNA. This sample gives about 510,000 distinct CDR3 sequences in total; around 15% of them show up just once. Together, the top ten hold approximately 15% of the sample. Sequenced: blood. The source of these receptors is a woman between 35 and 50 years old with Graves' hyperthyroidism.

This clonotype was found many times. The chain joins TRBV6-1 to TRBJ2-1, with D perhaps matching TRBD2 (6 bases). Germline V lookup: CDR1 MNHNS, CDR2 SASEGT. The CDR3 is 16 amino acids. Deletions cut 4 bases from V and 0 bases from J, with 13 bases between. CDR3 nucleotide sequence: TGTGCCAGCAGTGCCCATGGGGGGACCTCCTACAATGAGCAGTTCTTC. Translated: CASSAHGGTSYNEQFF.

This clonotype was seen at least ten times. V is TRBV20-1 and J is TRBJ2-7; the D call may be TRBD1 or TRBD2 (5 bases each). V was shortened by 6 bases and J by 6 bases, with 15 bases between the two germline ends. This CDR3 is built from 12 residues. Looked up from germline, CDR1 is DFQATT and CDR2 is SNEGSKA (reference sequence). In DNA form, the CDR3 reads TGCAGTGCAGGGACCCCTCGCGGCGAGCAGTACTTC. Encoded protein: CSAGTPRGEQYF.

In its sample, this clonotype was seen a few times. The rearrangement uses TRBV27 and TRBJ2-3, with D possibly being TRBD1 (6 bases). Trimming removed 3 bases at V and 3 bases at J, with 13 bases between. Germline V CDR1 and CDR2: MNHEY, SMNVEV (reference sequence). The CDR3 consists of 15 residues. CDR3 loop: CASSFGQGITDTQYF. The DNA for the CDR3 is TGTGCCAGCAGTTTCGGGCAGGGGATAACAGATACGCAGTATTTT.

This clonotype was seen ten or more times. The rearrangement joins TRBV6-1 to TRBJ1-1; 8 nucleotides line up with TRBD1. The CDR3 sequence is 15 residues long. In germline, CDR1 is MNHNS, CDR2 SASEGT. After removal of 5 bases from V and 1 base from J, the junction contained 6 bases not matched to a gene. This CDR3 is CASSSTGQGNTEAFF. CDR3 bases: TGTGCCAGCAGTTCCACCGGACAGGGGAACACTGAAGCTTTCTTT.

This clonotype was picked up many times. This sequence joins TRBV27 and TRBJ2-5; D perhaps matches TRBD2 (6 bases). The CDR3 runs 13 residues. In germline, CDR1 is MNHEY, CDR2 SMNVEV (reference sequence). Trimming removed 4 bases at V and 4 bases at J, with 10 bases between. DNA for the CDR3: TGTGCCAGCAGTTCGGGGGTTGGAGAGACCCAGTACTTC. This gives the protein CASSSGVGETQYF.

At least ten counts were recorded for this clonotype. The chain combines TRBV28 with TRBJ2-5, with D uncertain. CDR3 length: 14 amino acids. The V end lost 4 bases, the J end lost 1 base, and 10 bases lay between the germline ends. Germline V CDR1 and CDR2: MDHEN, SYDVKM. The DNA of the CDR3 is TGTGCCAGCAGTTCCCCCGAATTCCAAGAGACCCAGTACTTC. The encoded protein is CASSSPEFQETQYF. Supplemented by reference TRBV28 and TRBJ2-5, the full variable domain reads DVKVTQSSRYLVKRTGEKVFLECVQDMDHENMFWYRQDPGLGLRLIYFSYDVKMKEKGDIPEGYSVSREKKERFSLILESASTNQTSMYLCASSSPEFQETQYFGPGTRLLVL.

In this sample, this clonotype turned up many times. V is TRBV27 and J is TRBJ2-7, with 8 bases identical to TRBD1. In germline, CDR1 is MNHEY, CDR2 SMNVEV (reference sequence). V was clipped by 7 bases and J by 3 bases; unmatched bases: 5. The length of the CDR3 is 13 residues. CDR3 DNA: TGTGCCAGCACCAACGGACAGGGCTACGAGCAGTACTTC. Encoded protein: CASTNGQGYEQYF.

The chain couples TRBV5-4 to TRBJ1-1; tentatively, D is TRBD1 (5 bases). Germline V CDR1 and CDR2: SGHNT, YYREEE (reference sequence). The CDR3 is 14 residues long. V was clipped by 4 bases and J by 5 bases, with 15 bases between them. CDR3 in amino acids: CASSPGPTETEAFF. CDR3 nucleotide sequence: TGTGCCAGCAGCCCGGGACCCACGGAGACTGAAGCTTTCTTT.

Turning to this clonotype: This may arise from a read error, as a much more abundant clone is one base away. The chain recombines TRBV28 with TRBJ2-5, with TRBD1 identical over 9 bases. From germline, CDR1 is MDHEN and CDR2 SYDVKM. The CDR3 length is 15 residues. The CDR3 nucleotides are TGTGCCAGCAGTAACAGGGGGCGAGTGGCAGAGATCCAGTACTTC. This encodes CASSNRGRVAEIQYF.